The source of this T cell receptor (beta chain) is a study of early T cells in non-severe SARS-CoV-2 infection. About the study: With bulk RNA from unsorted whole blood as input, sequencing yielded unpaired chains.

V lost 3 bases, J lost 3 bases, and 8 bases lay in between. CDR1 and CDR2 (germline): SEHNR, FQNEAQ (reference sequence). The CDR3 is made up of 14 amino acids. At least ten counts were recorded for this clonotype. Its antigen is unidentified. Study results and caveats: Using VDJdb, the matching emphasized anti-spike CD8 responses while missing private and CD4 specificities.

Unique molecular identifiers (one per individual cDNA molecule) were attached. TCRdb passed the 5' RACE reads through MiXCR, listing each CDR3 protein once. This repertoire shows just under 45,000 distinct CDR3 sequences, 9.5% to 13% found once; its top ten account for about 9.9%. The sequencing sample was made of whole blood. This receptor was obtained from an adult who was a healthcare worker with PCR-confirmed SARS-CoV-2 infection or an uninfected control (not recorded which). V and J are TRBV7-9 and TRBJ2-2; unclear D gene. CDR3 amino acids: CASSFRTYTGELFF. The CDR3 nucleotides read TGTGCCAGCAGCTTTAGGACCTACACCGGGGAGCTGTTTTTT.